This TCR beta chain was captured in a study of HIV-infected patients and healthy controls. In its sample, this clonotype was seen a few times. The V and J ends lost 3 bases and 6 bases respectively, with 12 bases between them. CDR3 size: 15 residues. Germline V gives CDR1 LNHDA, CDR2 SQIVND (reference sequence). TCRdb passed the 5' RACE reads through MiXCR, listing each CDR3 protein once. The sample lists tens of thousands of distinct CDR3 sequences, 15% to 20% seen once, with about 1.5% in the top ten. V and J are TRBV19 and TRBJ1-6; tentatively, D is TRBD1 (6 bases). The sequence was collected from a human donor in good health. The sample taken for sequencing was CD4+ T cells from blood. This chain's CDR3 is CASSIGQNSNSPLHF. DNA for the CDR3: TGTGCCAGTAGTATTGGACAGAATAGTAATTCACCCCTCCACTTT.